This T cell receptor beta chain came from a study of T-cell reconstitution after alpha-beta-depleted transplantation in children. This clonotype was counted many times. As it was prepared, the TCRbeta library received unique molecular identifiers. MiXCR, applied by TCRdb to the PCR reads, yields one record per CDR3 protein. The data hold some 220,000 distinct CDR3 sequences, with 8% to 10% observed a single time. Trimming stripped 2 bases from V and 6 bases from J, with 17 bases between. CDR3 length equals 15 residues. Germline lookup yields CDR1 MGHDK and CDR2 SYGVNS. The chain links TRBV25-1 to TRBJ2-7; D call uncertain. This specimen consisted of PBMCs from the stem cell graft donor, obtained from the stem cell graft. This receptor was identified in a human donor who donated a stem cell graft to a child with acute lymphoblastic leukemia. The CDR3 loop reads CASSEPHKKKGEQYF. CDR3 DNA: TGTGCCAGCAGTGAACCCCACAAGAAGAAGGGCGAGCAGTACTTC.